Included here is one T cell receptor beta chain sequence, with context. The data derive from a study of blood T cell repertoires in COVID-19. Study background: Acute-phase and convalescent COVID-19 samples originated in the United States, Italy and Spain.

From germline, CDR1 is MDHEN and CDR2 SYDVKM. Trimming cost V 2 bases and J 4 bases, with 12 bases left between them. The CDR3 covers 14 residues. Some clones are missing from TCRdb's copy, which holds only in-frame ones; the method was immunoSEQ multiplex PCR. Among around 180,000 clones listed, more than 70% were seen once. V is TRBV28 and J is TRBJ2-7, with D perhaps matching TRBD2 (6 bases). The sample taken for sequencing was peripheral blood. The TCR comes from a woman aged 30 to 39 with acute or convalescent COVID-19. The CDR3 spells CASSLPGTAYEQYF. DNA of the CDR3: TGTGCCAGCAGTTTACCCGGGACTGCGTACGAGCAGTACTTC.